A selection of T cell receptor beta chains follows, all from one sample in a study of a mutant IDH1 vaccine in newly diagnosed glioma. The data were produced by immunoSEQ multiplex PCR, yet TCRdb's version contains in-frame clones alone and is incomplete. The sample records 40,000 or so clones, roughly 80% being singletons. This sample comprised PBMCs, obtained from a glioma patient treated with radiotherapy, temozolomide or both. The receptor set was obtained from a man aged 35 to 55 with glioma. Some clones in this sample may be carry-over from other donors' samples. Both conserved end residues are part of each CDR3. The D gene is left open where the match is weak. Rows may omit the clone size; those that give it use once, few, many or a size class.

d_call,clone_size,v_call,cdr3_aa
TRBD2,NA,TRBV7-2,CASSSGLAGAADTQYF
NA,NA,TRBV5-4,CADNGAFTDTQYF
NA,few,TRBV7-9,CASSSPGTPYNEQFF
TRBD1,NA,TRBV29-1,CSVEESEWTGKSVYGYTF
NA,NA,TRBV4-2,CASRPGVGEKLFF
TRBD1,NA,TRBV7-9,CASSYLTGGNEKLFF
TRBD2,once,TRBV2,CASSAAGREFF
NA,NA,TRBV5-8,CASQRTHNTEAFF
TRBD2,NA,TRBV25-1,CASSETLAGINNEQFF
TRBD1,NA,TRBV28,CASSLRGTGGREQYF
NA,once,TRBV7-4,CASSLEKVVEKLFF
NA,few,TRBV29-1,CSVGGMNTEAFF
NA,NA,TRBV5-6,CASSLGSGYTF
NA,NA,TRBV30,CAWSVLGIAPWKTQYF
TRBD1,NA,TRBV6-6,CASRQQGGSSYEQYF
TRBD1,once,TRBV6-6,CASSLGQSSDTQYF
TRBD1,NA,TRBV5-4,CASSLQGDQPQHF
NA,few,TRBV28,CASSSLQGKQPQHF
NA,NA,TRBV6-1,CASSKVGSNQPQHF
TRBD2,NA,TRBV5-1,CASSSRGGTSVSYEQYF
NA,NA,TRBV9,CASSVGAVPAETQYF
NA,NA,TRBV30,CATREINNSPLHF
NA,NA,TRBV5-6,CASSLVDRVDSYGYTF
NA,NA,TRBV27,CASSLAGHLYGYTF
NA,NA,TRBV18,CASSPTPGTPNYGYTF
NA,NA,TRBV2,CASTPGVGANVLTF
NA,NA,TRBV18,CASSPGGRGAIQETQYF
NA,NA,TRBV10-3,CAISERRGEDQPQHF
NA,once,TRBV5-1,CASSLIGGEGGYTF
TRBD1,NA,TRBV19,CASSRDRAGYEQYF
NA,NA,TRBV5-6,CASSFSSPHFYGYTF
NA,NA,TRBV6-4,CASSPQGSNSEAFF
NA,NA,TRBV19,CASMGGYSNQPQHF
NA,NA,TRBV7-2,CASTQGILETQYF
NA,NA,TRBV15,CATRESAETQYF
NA,NA,TRBV19,CASSMTGAGNQPQHF
NA,NA,TRBV7-9,CASSLWGVEEKLFF
NA,NA,TRBV5-5,CASSLDAGSLYGYTF
NA,NA,TRBV9,CASSVASGIYEQYF
NA,NA,TRBV7-9,CASSLDSLTGELFF
NA,NA,TRBV7-7,CASSLDVWTENTEAFF
NA,NA,TRBV27,CASSFSPFEGHYEQYF
NA,NA,TRBV11-3,CASSLFGGRTGELFF
NA,NA,TRBV19,CASSTSRYQETQYF
NA,NA,TRBV6-4,CASSDLFRGLSSNYGYTF
NA,few,TRBV2,CASNSRPLMDTEAFF
NA,NA,TRBV6-4,CASSDSRGNTQYF
TRBD1,NA,TRBV5-4,CASSADRGTEAFF
NA,NA,TRBV7-6,CASSLGVALNSNQPQHF
NA,NA,TRBV27,CASSLDTTYEQYF
NA,NA,TRBV6-4,CASSEARNTEAFF
NA,NA,TRBV19,CASSIRGYRDGYTF
TRBD2,NA,TRBV7-2,CASSAASGGAGEQFF
NA,few,TRBV10-3,CAITGGVGEQYF
NA,NA,TRBV7-2,CASSLAPDQPQHF